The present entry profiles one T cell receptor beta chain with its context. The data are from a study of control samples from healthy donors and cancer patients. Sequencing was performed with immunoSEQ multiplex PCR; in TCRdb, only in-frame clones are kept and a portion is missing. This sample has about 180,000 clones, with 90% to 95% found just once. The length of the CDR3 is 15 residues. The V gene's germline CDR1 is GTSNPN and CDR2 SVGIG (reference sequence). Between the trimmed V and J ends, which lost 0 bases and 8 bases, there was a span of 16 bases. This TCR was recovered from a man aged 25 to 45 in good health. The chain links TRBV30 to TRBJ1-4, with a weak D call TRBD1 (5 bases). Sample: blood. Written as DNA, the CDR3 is TGTGCCTGGAGTGTAAGGGGAGGGTTTCACGAAAAACTGTTTTTT. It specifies CAWSVRGGFHEKLFF.